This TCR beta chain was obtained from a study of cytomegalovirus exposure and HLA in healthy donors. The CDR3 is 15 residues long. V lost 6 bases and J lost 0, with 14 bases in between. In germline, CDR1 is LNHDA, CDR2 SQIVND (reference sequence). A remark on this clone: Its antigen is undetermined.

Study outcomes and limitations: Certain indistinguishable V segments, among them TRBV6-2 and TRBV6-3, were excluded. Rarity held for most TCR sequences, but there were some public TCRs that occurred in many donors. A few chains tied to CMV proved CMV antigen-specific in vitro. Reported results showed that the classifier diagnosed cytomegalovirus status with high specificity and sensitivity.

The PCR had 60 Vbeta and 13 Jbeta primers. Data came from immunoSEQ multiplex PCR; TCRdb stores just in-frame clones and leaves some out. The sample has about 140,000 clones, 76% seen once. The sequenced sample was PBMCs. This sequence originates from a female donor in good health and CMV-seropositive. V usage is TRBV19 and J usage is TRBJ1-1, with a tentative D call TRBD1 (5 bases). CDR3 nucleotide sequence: TGTGCCAGTAGCCGCAGGGTAGGAATGAACACTGAAGCTTTCTTT. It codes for CASSRRVGMNTEAFF.